The source of this TCR beta chain is a study of blood T cells in healthy people across ages (dated by TCRdb to between 2014 and 2016). With regard to the full study: In model experiments, template switching captured about one uniquely barcoded TCR beta cDNA molecule for every two T cells. The study measured age-related changes in TCR beta repertoire diversity using deep sequencing normalized with unique cDNA molecular identifiers. The donors were split into four age groups: young (average about 16 years), middle-aged (about 40), aged (roughly 68) and long-lived (under 85). Donors of different ages were randomly distributed across sequencing lanes to avoid experimental bias. Two additional independent replicas of 1 million unique cDNA reads from the same blood draw were analyzed for two donors (one aged 18 to 30 and one aged 80 or older).

The library was produced with 5' RACE. Instrument on record: Illumina HiSeq 2500. A second PCR of about 6 to 11 cycles was performed with a sample-barcoded 5' primer and a J-beta primer mix. A template-switch 5' adaptor carrying 12 random nucleotides introduced a unique molecular identifier onto each TCR beta cDNA molecule. Each sample yielded at least 2.5 million CDR3-containing paired-end reads. The Mint cDNA synthesis kit, primed by a TRBC-specific oligonucleotide, was used to synthesize first-strand cDNA from all RNA. After uracil-DNA glycosylase treatment, a first 18-cycle PCR used universal primers M1SS and BC2_uni_R on all cDNA. Processing in the source paper ran as follows. Each sample was normalized by randomly selecting 1 million high-quality reads, each carrying a distinct molecular identifier. Reads with shared molecular identifiers were discarded instead of being binned into consensus sequences. MiTCR, run with a Q25 quality threshold and the strictest error-elimination algorithm, handled CDR3 identification, clonotype clustering and error correction. A nonparametric unseen species model using Euler transformation provided a lower-bound estimate of total TCR beta diversity. The public reads were quality trimmed at Q25 with fastp and then assembled into clones with MiXCR by TCRdb, keeping productive beta chains. Here each entry gathers all rows of one CDR3 protein and keeps the most common genes and DNA. These V and J calls derive from TCRdb rather than the authors' analysis. In this sample the table shows around 1.5 million distinct CDR3 sequences, about 32% of which occur a single time. The biggest ten clones account for about 10% of the sample.

Notes on this clonotype: Its specific antigen is unknown. No much larger clone is present one base from it, and per-base qualities are unavailable.

Broad study findings and their caveats: Estimates of total diversity based on one million sequenced T cells were considered lower bounds and underestimates. As age increased, observed TCR beta diversity per million T cells dropped in a roughly linear way, and a significant reduction was already evident by age roughly 40. The percentage of naive T cells measured by flow cytometry correlated strongly with observed TCR beta diversity. Compared with the aged group, the long-lived group had more naive CD4+ T cells, fewer expanded clones and increased TCR diversity, suggesting age selection. Bulk unsorted PBMC profiling prevented conclusive comparison of naive and antigen-experienced compartments. Donor CMV infection status was unknown, potentially confounding age-related changes in expanded clonotypes.

Compared with germline, V lacks 6 bases and J lacks 3 bases; bases without a gene match: 7. The germline V gene supplies CDR1 ENHRY and CDR2 SYGVKD. Its CDR3 holds 15 amino acids, cysteine through phenylalanine. The read is trimmed to its CDR3 DNA, 45 bases read in frame from base 1. Systemically healthy Caucasian individuals from Russia, approximately 39 in total and aged about 6 to 100 years, were included as donors. Approximately 9.7 milliliters of peripheral blood were drawn from each donor into EDTA-treated Vacutainer tubes. Ficoll-Paque density-gradient centrifugation was used to isolate PBMCs, with at least 7 million obtained per sample. Trizol reagent was used to extract total RNA from PBMCs, with at least 6 micrograms per sample. For every donor, an aliquot of PBMCs went through flow cytometry to measure the percentages of naive CD45RAhigh/CD27high T cells.

Recombination connected TRBV10-3 to TRBJ1-5; 8 of the junction bases match TRBD1. The origin of this receptor is a woman aged 25-40 years in good health. What was sequenced was blood. CDR3 region: CAIRPTGDANQPQHF. The DNA sequence reads TGTGCCATCAGACCGACAGGGGATGCCAATCAGCCCCAGCATTTT.